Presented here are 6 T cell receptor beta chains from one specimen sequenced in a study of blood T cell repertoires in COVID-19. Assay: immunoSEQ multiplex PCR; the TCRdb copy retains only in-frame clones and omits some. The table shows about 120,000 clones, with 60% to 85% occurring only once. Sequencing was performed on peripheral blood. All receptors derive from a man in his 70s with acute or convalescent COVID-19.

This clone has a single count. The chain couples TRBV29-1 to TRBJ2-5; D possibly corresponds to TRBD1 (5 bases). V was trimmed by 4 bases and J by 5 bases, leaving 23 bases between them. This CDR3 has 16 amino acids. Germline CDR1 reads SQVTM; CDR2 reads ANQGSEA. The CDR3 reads CSVVGPQVGPFETQYF. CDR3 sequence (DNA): TGCAGCGTTGTGGGCCCACAGGTAGGCCCGTTTGAGACCCAGTACTTC.

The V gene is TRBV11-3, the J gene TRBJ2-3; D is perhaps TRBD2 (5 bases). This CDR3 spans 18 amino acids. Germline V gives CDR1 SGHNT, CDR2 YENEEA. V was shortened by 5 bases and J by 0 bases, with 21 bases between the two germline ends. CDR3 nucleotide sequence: TGTGCCAGCAGCCTAGGATCCCAGAGGGTGGGTAGCACAGATACGCAGTATTTT. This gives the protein CASSLGSQRVGSTDTQYF.

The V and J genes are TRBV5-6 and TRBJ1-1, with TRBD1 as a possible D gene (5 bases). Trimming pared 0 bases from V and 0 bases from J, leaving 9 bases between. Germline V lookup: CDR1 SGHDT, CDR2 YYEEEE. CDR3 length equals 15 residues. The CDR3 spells CASSLERGLNTEAFF. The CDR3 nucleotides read TGTGCCAGCAGCTTGGAAAGGGGATTGAACACTGAAGCTTTCTTT. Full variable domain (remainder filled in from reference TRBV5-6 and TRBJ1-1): DAGVTQSPTHLIKTRGQQVTLRCSPKSGHDTVSWYQQALGQGPQFIFQYYEEEERQRGNFPDRFSGHQFPNYSSELNVNALLLGDSALYLCASSLERGLNTEAFFGQGTRLTVV.

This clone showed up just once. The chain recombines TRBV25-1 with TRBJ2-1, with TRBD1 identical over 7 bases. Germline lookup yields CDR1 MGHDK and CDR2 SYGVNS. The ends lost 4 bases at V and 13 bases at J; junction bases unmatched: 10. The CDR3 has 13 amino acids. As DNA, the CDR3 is TGTGCCAGCAGTGCGGGGACAGACCGGGCTCAGTTCTTC. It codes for CASSAGTDRAQFF.

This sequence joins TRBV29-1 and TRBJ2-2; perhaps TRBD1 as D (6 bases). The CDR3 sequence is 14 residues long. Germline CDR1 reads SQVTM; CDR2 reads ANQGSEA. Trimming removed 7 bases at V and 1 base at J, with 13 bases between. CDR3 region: CSARETGNTGELFF. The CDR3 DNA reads TGCAGCGCACGAGAGACAGGGAACACCGGGGAGCTGTTTTTT.

The CDR3 nucleotides are TGTGCCAGTAGTATCGGGACAGGGAACCGCAATTCACCCCTCCACTTT. Encoded protein: CASSIGTGNRNSPLHF. V gene TRBV19 combines with J gene TRBJ1-6, with 9 bases that match TRBD1. Per the germline V gene, CDR1 is LNHDA and CDR2 is SQIVND (reference sequence). The J segment lost 7 bases and the V segment lost 3 bases, leaving 7 bases of the junction unmatched. The CDR3 is 16 amino acids.